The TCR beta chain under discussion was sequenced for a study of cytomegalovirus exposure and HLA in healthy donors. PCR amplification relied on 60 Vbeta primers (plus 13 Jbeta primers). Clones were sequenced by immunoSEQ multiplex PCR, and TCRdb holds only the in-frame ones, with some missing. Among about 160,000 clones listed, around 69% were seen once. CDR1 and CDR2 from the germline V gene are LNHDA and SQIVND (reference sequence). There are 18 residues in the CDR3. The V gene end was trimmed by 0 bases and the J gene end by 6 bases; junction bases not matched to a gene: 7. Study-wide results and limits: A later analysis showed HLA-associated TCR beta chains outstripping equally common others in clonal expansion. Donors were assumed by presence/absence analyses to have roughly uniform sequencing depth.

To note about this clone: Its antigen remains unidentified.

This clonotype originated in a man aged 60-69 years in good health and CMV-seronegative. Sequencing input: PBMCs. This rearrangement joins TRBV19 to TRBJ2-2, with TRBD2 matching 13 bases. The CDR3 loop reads CASSIEAGLAGAAGELFF. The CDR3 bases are TGTGCCAGTAGTATAGAAGCTGGACTAGCGGGAGCGGCCGGGGAGCTGTTTTTT. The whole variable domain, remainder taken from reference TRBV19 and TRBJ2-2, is DGGITQSPKYLFRKEGQNVTLSCEQNLNHDAMYWYRQDPGQGLRLIYYSQIVNDFQKGDIAEGYSVSREKKESFPLTVTSAQKNPTAFYLCASSIEAGLAGAAGELFFGEGSRLTVL.